This TCR beta chain was identified during a study of neurological immune-mediated disorders. Study conclusions and caveats: No CDR3 amino acid sequences were shared by expanded clones across subjects, suggesting private repertoires in all groups. HTLV-1-associated myelopathy had the most TCR clonal expansion, and multiple sclerosis had the least, less than healthy controls.

This clonotype occurred many times. The target antigen is unknown. Specified time point: longitudinal time-point 2. Where libraries were unsorted, they were derived from 2 million PBMCs stored at -80 degrees C. The cDNA came from 5'RACE, which used 10-nucleotide random UMIs. TCRdb re-called the 5' RACE reads through MiXCR, storing one row per CDR3 protein. The repertoire holds roughly 80,000 distinct CDR3 sequences, with 5% to 6% as singletons. This CDR3 contains 12 residues. Germline V gene sequence: CDR1 SGHRS, CDR2 YFSETQ. The V end was cut by 4 bases, the J end by 2 bases, with 5 bases between. J is TRBJ2-3 and V is TRBV5-1; D uncertain. The source material was PBMCs. The source is a woman aged 60-75 years with multiple sclerosis. CDR3 loop: CASSLHTDTQYF. The DNA of the CDR3 is TGCGCCAGCAGCCTTCACACAGATACGCAGTATTTT.